The rows below give T cell receptor beta chains drawn from one sample of a study of vaccination effects on CD4 cells after COVID-19. TCRdb's copy holds only in-frame clones and misses some; the assay was immunoSEQ multiplex PCR. Found here are around 30,000 clones, 77% of them singletons; the top ten hold 15% to 20%. Antigen specificity for these receptors is unknown. The specimen was CD4+ T cells from PBMCs cultured with HCoV-NL63 spike peptides, collected before COVID-19 vaccination. The receptor set was obtained from a human donor who had a prior SARS-CoV-2 infection. The CDR3 runs from the conserved cysteine through the conserved F or W. A D gene is named only where the DNA matches it firmly. A row's size may be missing; if present it is once, few, many or a size class.

V: TRBV5-1
size: NA
J: TRBJ1-4
D: NA
DNA: TGCGCCAGCAGCCGAATACAGGGCGGAGATGAAAAACTGTTTTTT
CDR3: CASSRIQGGDEKLFF

V: TRBV18
size: NA
J: TRBJ2-7
D: TRBD1
DNA: TGTGCCAGCTCACCTTCGGGACAGGGGACCTACGAGCAGTACTTC
CDR3: CASSPSGQGTYEQYF

V: TRBV11-2
size: NA
J: TRBJ1-4
D: NA
DNA: TGTGCCAGCAGCGAACCGGGCCCAACTAATGAAAAACTGTTTTTT
CDR3: CASSEPGPTNEKLFF

V: TRBV12-5
size: once
J: TRBJ2-3
D: TRBD2
DNA: TGTGCTAGTGGTTTGGGAGCGGGGGTTAGCACAGATACGCAGTATTTT
CDR3: CASGLGAGVSTDTQYF

V: TRBV13
size: NA
J: TRBJ1-6
D: NA
DNA: TGTGCCAGCAGCTTAGGCCCCACAGCGAACTATAATTCACCCCTCCACTTT
CDR3: CASSLGPTANYNSPLHF

V: TRBV7-9
size: once
J: TRBJ2-5
D: TRBD1
DNA: TGTGCCAGCAGCGATCTCAGACAGGGATGGGAAGAGACCCAGTACTTC
CDR3: CASSDLRQGWEETQYF

V: TRBV12-5
size: NA
J: TRBJ1-2
D: TRBD1
DNA: TGTGCTAGTGCCTCGACCACGGGACAGTCCAACTATGGCTACACCTTC
CDR3: CASASTTGQSNYGYTF

V: TRBV7-2
size: NA
J: TRBJ2-7
D: TRBD2
DNA: TGTGCCAGCAGCTTATCTAGCGGAGCCTCCGAGCAGTACTTC
CDR3: CASSLSSGASEQYF

V: TRBV18
size: once
J: TRBJ1-1
D: NA
DNA: TGTGCCAGCTCACCGACAGATAACACTGAAGCTTTCTTT
CDR3: CASSPTDNTEAFF

V: TRBV9
size: NA
J: TRBJ1-2
D: NA
DNA: TGTGCCAGCCTAGGGACGGGCTATGGCTACACCTTC
CDR3: CASLGTGYGYTF

V: TRBV7-8
size: NA
J: TRBJ2-5
D: TRBD2
DNA: TGTGCCAGCAGCACTAGCGGGGGGCAAGAGACCCAGTACTTC
CDR3: CASSTSGGQETQYF

V: TRBV11-2
size: NA
J: TRBJ2-3
D: NA
DNA: TGTGCCAGCAGGAAGGACTCCACAGATACGCAGTATTTT
CDR3: CASRKDSTDTQYF

V: TRBV9
size: NA
J: TRBJ1-6
D: TRBD1
DNA: TGTGCCAGCAGCCCCCAGGGGGACAGTTATTCACCCCTCCACTTT
CDR3: CASSPQGDSYSPLHF

V: TRBV2
size: few
J: TRBJ1-2
D: TRBD1
DNA: TGTGCCAGCACCAGGGGGCTCGGCTATGGCTACACCTTC
CDR3: CASTRGLGYGYTF

V: TRBV18
size: NA
J: TRBJ1-2
D: NA
DNA: TGTGCCAGCTCACCATCAGGGGAATTGGGTTATGGCTACACCTTC
CDR3: CASSPSGELGYGYTF

V: TRBV5-1
size: NA
J: TRBJ2-7
D: NA
DNA: TGCGCCAGCAGCCCTACCCCGAAGGGAAAACCGGGGGAGCAGTACTTC
CDR3: CASSPTPKGKPGEQYF

V: TRBV11-3
size: NA
J: TRBJ2-5
D: NA
DNA: TGTGCCAGCAGCTTAGAGGATTGGAAAGAGACCCAGTACTTC
CDR3: CASSLEDWKETQYF

V: TRBV6-6
size: NA
J: TRBJ1-2
D: NA
DNA: TGTGCCAGCAGTTACAAACACCCGTCTGGCTACACCTTC
CDR3: CASSYKHPSGYTF

V: TRBV7-3
size: NA
J: TRBJ2-2
D: NA
DNA: TGTGCCAGCAGCTTAGGGGGAGGCGGCCTCACCGGGGAGCTGTTTTTT
CDR3: CASSLGGGGLTGELFF

V: TRBV13
size: once
J: TRBJ2-5
D: TRBD2
DNA: TGTGCCAGCAGCAGCCCCGATCGGGGGGGGCAAGAGACCCAGTACTTC
CDR3: CASSSPDRGGQETQYF

V: TRBV19
size: NA
J: TRBJ1-3
D: NA
DNA: TGTGCCAGTAGTATACGGTGGGCCCAACTCTCTGGAAACACCATATATTTT
CDR3: CASSIRWAQLSGNTIYF

V: TRBV5-1
size: NA
J: TRBJ1-1
D: NA
DNA: TGCGCCAGCAGCTTGTCGAGGAGTGGGAGCACTGAAGCTTTCTTT
CDR3: CASSLSRSGSTEAFF

V: TRBV6-1
size: NA
J: TRBJ2-7
D: TRBD1
DNA: TGTGCCAGCAGTGAATTCAAGGCGACAGGGGACCACGAGCAGTACTTC
CDR3: CASSEFKATGDHEQYF

V: TRBV7-2
size: NA
J: TRBJ1-1
D: NA
DNA: TGTGCCAGCAGCCACCCACGGGGGGGTCAAGGACCGACCGCTGAAGCTTTCTTT
CDR3: CASSHPRGGQGPTAEAFF

V: TRBV4-3
size: NA
J: TRBJ2-2
D: NA
DNA: TGCGCCAGCAGCCTATCACAAAGGGCTAACACCGGGGAGCTGTTTTTT
CDR3: CASSLSQRANTGELFF

V: TRBV18
size: NA
J: TRBJ1-1
D: NA
DNA: TGTGCCAGCTCACTGATGAACACTGAAGCTTTCTTT
CDR3: CASSLMNTEAFF

V: TRBV13
size: NA
J: TRBJ1-1
D: TRBD1
DNA: TGTGCCAGCAGCTTCTCAACGGGACAGGGGGCGGCCACTGAAGCTTTCTTT
CDR3: CASSFSTGQGAATEAFF

V: TRBV5-1
size: once
J: TRBJ2-7
D: TRBD1
DNA: TGCGCCAGCAGCAAAACGACAGGGACCTACGAGCAGTACTTC
CDR3: CASSKTTGTYEQYF

V: TRBV19
size: once
J: TRBJ2-2
D: NA
DNA: TGTGCCAGTAGCCGGAACACCGGGGAGCTGTTTTTT
CDR3: CASSRNTGELFF

V: TRBV7-3
size: NA
J: TRBJ2-6
D: TRBD2
DNA: TGTGCCAGCAGCTTACCCCCTCCAAAGCGGGGGCGTCCTGGGGCCAACGTCCTGACTTTC
CDR3: CASSLPPPKRGRPGANVLTF

V: TRBV5-1
size: NA
J: TRBJ2-6
D: TRBD2
DNA: TGCGCCAGCAGCTTGGTTGGTAGCGGGGGGCGTGGGGCCAACGTCCTGACTTTC
CDR3: CASSLVGSGGRGANVLTF

V: TRBV2
size: NA
J: TRBJ1-2
D: NA
DNA: TGTGCCAGCAGTGAAGCGGGGTGGGGCTCGGGCTACACCTTC
CDR3: CASSEAGWGSGYTF

V: TRBV5-1
size: few
J: TRBJ2-3
D: NA
DNA: TGCGCCAGCAGCTTGGGGGGGACACGTGGCACAGATACGCAGTATTTT
CDR3: CASSLGGTRGTDTQYF

V: TRBV2
size: NA
J: TRBJ2-3
D: NA
DNA: TGTGCCAGCAGCGTAGGAGATACGCAGTATTTT
CDR3: CASSVGDTQYF

V: TRBV5-1
size: NA
J: TRBJ1-5
D: NA
DNA: TGCGCCAGCAGCTTGCGGGCCCACTCAAATCAGCCCCAGCATTTT
CDR3: CASSLRAHSNQPQHF

V: TRBV4-2
size: NA
J: TRBJ2-3
D: NA
DNA: TGTGCCAGCAGCCAAGATTATGGTGGTATCACAGATACGCAGTATTTT
CDR3: CASSQDYGGITDTQYF

V: TRBV5-1
size: NA
J: TRBJ2-7
D: NA
DNA: TGCGCCAGCAGCTTAAACCGCCACGAGCAGTACTTC
CDR3: CASSLNRHEQYF

V: TRBV2
size: NA
J: TRBJ1-3
D: NA
DNA: TGTGCCAGCAGGATGGAGTCAGGTGGAAACACCATATATTTT
CDR3: CASRMESGGNTIYF

V: TRBV7-9
size: NA
J: TRBJ1-4
D: TRBD1
DNA: TGTGCCAGCAGCCCAGGACAGGGGAGGAATGAAAAACTGTTTTTT
CDR3: CASSPGQGRNEKLFF

V: TRBV7-2
size: NA
J: TRBJ2-1
D: NA
DNA: TGTGCCAGCAGCTCCCTGGGGACGCTGCCGTACAATGAGCAGTTCTTC
CDR3: CASSSLGTLPYNEQFF

V: TRBV7-3
size: NA
J: TRBJ2-5
D: TRBD2
DNA: TGTGCCAGCAGCTTATTCCCAGCGGGGGCACAAGAGACCCAGTACTTC
CDR3: CASSLFPAGAQETQYF

V: TRBV10-3
size: once
J: TRBJ1-1
D: NA
DNA: TGTGCCATCAGTGTAGGTCAGTTGAACACTGAAGCTTTCTTT
CDR3: CAISVGQLNTEAFF

V: TRBV7-3
size: NA
J: TRBJ2-3
D: TRBD2
DNA: TGTGCCAGCAGCTTACGCGGGAGCGGAAATACGCAGTATTTT
CDR3: CASSLRGSGNTQYF

V: TRBV5-8
size: once
J: TRBJ1-1
D: NA
DNA: TGTGCCAGCAGCTTGGCGGGTGGATCGGGGGCCGAAGCTTTCTTT
CDR3: CASSLAGGSGAEAFF

V: TRBV2
size: NA
J: TRBJ1-2
D: TRBD1
DNA: TGTGCCACCTCGACAGGGGCTAACTATGGCTACACCTTC
CDR3: CATSTGANYGYTF

V: TRBV11-2
size: NA
J: TRBJ1-2
D: TRBD1
DNA: TGTGCCAGCAGCCGAGGGATAAACAGGGGAGGCGGTGGCTACACCTTC
CDR3: CASSRGINRGGGGYTF

V: TRBV4-2
size: few
J: TRBJ2-1
D: NA
DNA: TGTGCCAGCAGCCCAGCCAATCGGGGCGAGAATGAGCAGTTCTTC
CDR3: CASSPANRGENEQFF

V: TRBV19
size: NA
J: TRBJ1-5
D: TRBD1
DNA: TGTGCCAGTAGAAGCTCCGGGACAGGGGGCGCGGGCAATCAGCCCCAGCATTTT
CDR3: CASRSSGTGGAGNQPQHF

V: TRBV20-1
size: NA
J: TRBJ2-1
D: TRBD2
DNA: TGCAGTGCTAGTAGCCTAGCGGGGACCAATGAGCAGTTCTTC
CDR3: CSASSLAGTNEQFF

V: TRBV5-1
size: NA
J: TRBJ2-3
D: TRBD1
DNA: TGCGCCAGCAGCCAGACTCTGCGACAGGGGGCTGGGGCGCAGTATTTT
CDR3: CASSQTLRQGAGAQYF

V: TRBV3-1/TRBV3-2
size: once
J: TRBJ2-5
D: TRBD2
DNA: TGTGCCAGCAGCCTCCAACGATCTAGCGGGGGGGCAGACACCCAGTACTTC
CDR3: CASSLQRSSGGADTQYF

V: TRBV9
size: NA
J: TRBJ1-4
D: NA
DNA: TGTGCCAGCAGCGTAGGAGGACAGATTCATAATGAAAAACTGTTTTTT
CDR3: CASSVGGQIHNEKLFF

V: TRBV14
size: NA
J: TRBJ2-4
D: NA
DNA: TGTGCCAGCAGCCAAGATAGGAGGGGGCCCCGCATTCAGTACTTC
CDR3: CASSQDRRGPRIQYF